The entry below gives a single T cell receptor beta chain sequence along with its context. Its target is not known. CDR1 is DFQATT, CDR2 SNEGSKA, per germline (reference sequence). CDR3 length: 16 amino acids. J gave up 10 bases and V 6 bases, and 20 bases lay outside the gene matches. Alongside a J-beta primer mix, a sample-barcoded 5' primer served in a second PCR lasting about 7 to 12 cycles. MiXCR, applied by TCRdb to the 5' RACE reads, yields one record per CDR3 protein. The table records 650,000 to 1,000,000 distinct CDR3 sequences, around 45% of them present only once. This sample was included in a study of blood T cells in healthy people across ages. Study outcomes and limitations: Naive T cell percentage strongly correlated with TCR beta diversity. Diversity was estimated from one million T cells, and these estimates were considered underestimates.

This chain joins TRBV20-1 and TRBJ2-1; 8 bases fit TRBD2. This receptor was identified in a man at least 80 years old in good health. The sample comprised blood. CDR3 amino acids: CSAAGGATTSAQEQFF. CDR3 coding DNA: TGCAGTGCAGCCGGGGGGGCTACAACTAGCGCACAGGAGCAGTTCTTC.